This TCR beta chain was recovered during a study of blood T cells in healthy people across ages. Background on the study: Every two T cells gave about one barcoded beta molecule via template switching. Study findings and constraints: With age, beta diversity per million T cells declined roughly linearly, significantly by 40.

A second PCR, run for 7 to 11 cycles, used a sample-barcoded 5' primer plus a J-beta primer mix. Every sample produced at least 2.5 million CDR3-containing paired-end reads. A single record per CDR3 protein comes from TCRdb applying MiXCR to the 5' RACE reads. Of fewer than 1,000,000 distinct CDR3 sequences detected, about 47% appear once; the ten largest clones hold 15% to 20%. This CDR3 spans 13 amino acids. Per germline, CDR1 MNHEY and CDR2 SMNVEV (reference sequence). Note on this clonotype: Its target is unknown.

The source is a man of 80 years or more in good health. The sequenced sample consisted of blood. The chain links TRBV27 to TRBJ2-7; no firm D call. The closer fit of TRBJ2-5 to the DNA end suggests the J call may be wrong. The CDR3 DNA follows: TGTGCCAGCAGTACCAACCGTCGGGAGACCCAGTACTTC. Amino acids: CASSTNRRETQYF.